This TCR beta chain was recorded in a study of OX40 agonist ivuxolimab in advanced cancers. This CDR3 has 16 residues. With 4 bases removed from V and 4 bases from J, the gap between germline ends came to 16 bases. The germline V gene has CDR1 SGHVS and CDR2 FQNEAQ. Clones were sequenced by immunoSEQ multiplex PCR, and TCRdb holds only the in-frame ones, with some missing. The sample lists some 13,000 clones, less than 90% occurring once. Sequencing used CD4+ or CD8+ T cells sorted from blood, obtained in a trial of the OX40 agonist ivuxolimab. The source is an adult with an advanced solid tumor such as melanoma, head and neck, liver or kidney cancer. V gene TRBV7-8 combines with J gene TRBJ2-2; possibly TRBD1 or TRBD2 for D (6 bases each). The CDR3 coding sequence is TGTGCCAGCAGCTCCTTGGTGGGGGGCGGCACCGGGGAGCTGTTTTTT. Translating gives CASSSLVGGGTGELFF. The complete variable domain, with remaining parts taken from reference TRBV7-8 and TRBJ2-2, reads GAGVSQSPRYKVAKRGQDVALRCDPISGHVSLFWYQQALGQGPEFLTYFQNEAQLDKSGLPSDRFFAERPEGSVSTLKIQRTQQEDSAVYLCASSSLVGGGTGELFFGEGSRLTVL.